The 6 T cell receptor beta chains below come from one sample, sequenced in a study of T cells in Graves' hyperthyroidism and ophthalmopathy. Using RNA transcripts as the source, TCR beta CDR3 regions were amplified. HTBI primers were used for first-round RT-PCR of the TCR CDR3. TCRdb used MiXCR to reprocess the multiplex PCR reads, holding one entry per CDR3 protein. The table includes hundreds of thousands of distinct CDR3 sequences, about 38% detected once. The sample was blood. The origin of the receptors is a man younger than 35 with Graves' hyperthyroidism.

This clonotype was picked up many times. This chain links TRBV20-1 with TRBJ1-2, with 9 bases aligning to TRBD1. Germline CDR1 and CDR2: DFQATT and SNEGSKA (reference sequence). This CDR3 has 13 residues. V was pared by 3 bases and J by 3 bases, with 2 bases of the junction left unmatched. This CDR3 reads CSARGDRDYGYTF. The CDR3 DNA sequence: TGCAGTGCTAGGGGGGACAGGGACTATGGCTACACCTTC.

In nucleotides, the CDR3 is TGTGCCAGCAGCCTAAGAAGGGCAGGGACCCAGTACTTC. This gives the protein CASSLRRAGTQYF. J is TRBJ2-5 and V is TRBV7-6; D unresolved. Germline V gives CDR1 SGHVS, CDR2 FNYEAQ. Trimming took 5 bases from V and 7 from J, leaving 14 bases between them. The CDR3 loop spans 13 amino acids.

This clonotype turned up a few times. The chain uses TRBV12-3 or TRBV12-4 and TRBJ2-5; 16 positions agree with TRBD2. CDR3 length: 17 amino acids. V shed 6 bases, J shed 6 bases, and the junction held 10 bases outside the gene matches. Written as DNA, the CDR3 is TGTGCCAGCAGCTCAGGGACTAGCGGGGGGGCCGGGAAGACCCAGTACTTC. It specifies CASSSGTSGGAGKTQYF.

This clonotype was counted once. This rearrangement joins TRBV15 to TRBJ1-1, with D uncertain. CDR3 length: 11 residues. The V end was cut by 5 bases, the J end by 7 bases, with 8 bases between. Germline V gene lookup returns CDR1 LNHNV and CDR2 YYDKDF (reference sequence). The CDR3 DNA is TGTGCCACCAGCCGATTGGGTGAAGCTTTCTTT. Its translation is CATSRLGEAFF.

The chain combines TRBV5-1 with TRBJ2-7; D not certain. Deletions cut 3 bases from V and 7 bases from J, with 26 bases between. The CDR3 consists of 17 residues. Germline V gene data show CDR1 as SGHRS and CDR2 as YFSETQ. The CDR3 DNA follows: TGCGCCAGCAGCTCCGGGTCAGACACCATTACTACTGAAGAGCAGTACTTC. It yields the protein CASSSGSDTITTEEQYF.

The rearrangement links TRBV4-1 to TRBJ1-1, with D possibly being TRBD1 (6 bases). The CDR3 covers 15 residues. V lost 0 bases and J 10 bases, leaving 18 bases between the germline ends. From germline, CDR1 is MGHRA and CDR2 YSYEKL. The CDR3 nucleotides read TGCGCCAGCAGCCAAGATCCGGACAGCCCCCTCGGAGCTTTCTTT. This encodes CASSQDPDSPLGAFF.